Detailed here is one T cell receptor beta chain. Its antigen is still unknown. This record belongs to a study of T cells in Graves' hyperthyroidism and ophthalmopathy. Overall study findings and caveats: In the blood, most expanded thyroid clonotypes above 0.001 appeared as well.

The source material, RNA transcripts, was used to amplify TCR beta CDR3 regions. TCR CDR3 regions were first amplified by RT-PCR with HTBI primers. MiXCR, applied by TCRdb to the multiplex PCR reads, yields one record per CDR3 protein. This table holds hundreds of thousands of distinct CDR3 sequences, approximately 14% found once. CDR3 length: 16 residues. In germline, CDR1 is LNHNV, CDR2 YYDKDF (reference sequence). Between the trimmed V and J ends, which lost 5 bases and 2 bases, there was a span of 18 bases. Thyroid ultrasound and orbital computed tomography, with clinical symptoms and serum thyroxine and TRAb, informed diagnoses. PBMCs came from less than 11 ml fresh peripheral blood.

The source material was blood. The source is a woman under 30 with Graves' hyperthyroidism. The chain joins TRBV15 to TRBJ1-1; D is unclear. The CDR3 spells CATSPGGFRANTEAFF. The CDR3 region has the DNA TGTGCCACCAGCCCCGGCGGGTTCAGAGCTAACACTGAAGCTTTCTTT.